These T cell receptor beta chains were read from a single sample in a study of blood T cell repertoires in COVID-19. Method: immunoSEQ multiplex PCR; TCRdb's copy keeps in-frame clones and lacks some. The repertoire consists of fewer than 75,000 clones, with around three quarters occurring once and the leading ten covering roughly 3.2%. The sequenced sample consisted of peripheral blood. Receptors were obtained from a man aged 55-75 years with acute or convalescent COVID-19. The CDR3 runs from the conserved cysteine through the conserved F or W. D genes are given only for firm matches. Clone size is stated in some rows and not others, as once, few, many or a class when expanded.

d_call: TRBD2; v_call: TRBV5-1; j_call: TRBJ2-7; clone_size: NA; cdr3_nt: TGCGCCAGCAGCTTGTTCGGGGGGACCTACGAGCAGTACTTC; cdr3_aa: CASSLFGGTYEQYF
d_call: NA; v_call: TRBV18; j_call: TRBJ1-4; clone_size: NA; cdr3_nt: TGTGCCAGCTCACCCCAAGGAGCAACTAATGAAAAACTGTTTTTT; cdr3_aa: CASSPQGATNEKLFF
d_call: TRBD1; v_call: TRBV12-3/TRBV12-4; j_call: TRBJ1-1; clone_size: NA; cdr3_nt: TGTGCCAGCAGGACAGGGACGGCTGAAGCTTTCTTT; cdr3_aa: CASRTGTAEAFF
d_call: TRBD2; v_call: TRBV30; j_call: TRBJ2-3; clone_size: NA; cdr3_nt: TGTGCCTGGAGCTCTATACTGGGGACTAGTTCCCAGTATTTT; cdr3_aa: CAWSSILGTSSQYF
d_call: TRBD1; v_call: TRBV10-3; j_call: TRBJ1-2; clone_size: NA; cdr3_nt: TGTGCCATCAGTGAGGGAAGGGGGCAGGGCTACACCTTC; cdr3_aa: CAISEGRGQGYTF
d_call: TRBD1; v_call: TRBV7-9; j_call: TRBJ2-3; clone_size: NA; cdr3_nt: TGTGCCAGCAGCTTAGGGAGGACAGGGAGCAAGGATACGCAGTATTTT; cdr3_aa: CASSLGRTGSKDTQYF
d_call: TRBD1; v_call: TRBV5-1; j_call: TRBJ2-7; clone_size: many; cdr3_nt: TGCGCCAGCAGCTTGGCGGGACAGGGGGGCTACGAGCAGTACTTC; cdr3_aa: CASSLAGQGGYEQYF
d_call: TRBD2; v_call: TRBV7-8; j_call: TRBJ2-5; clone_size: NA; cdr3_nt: TGTGCCAGCAGCTTAGGACATTCCGGGGGGGAGACCCAGTACTTC; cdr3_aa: CASSLGHSGGETQYF
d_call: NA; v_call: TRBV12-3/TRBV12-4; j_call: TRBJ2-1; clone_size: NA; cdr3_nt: TGTGCCAGCAGTTTAATGGTAGATGAGCAGTTCTTC; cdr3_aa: CASSLMVDEQFF
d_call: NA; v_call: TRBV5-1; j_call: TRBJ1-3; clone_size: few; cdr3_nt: TGCGCCAGCAGCTTGGGAACAGGCTCTGGAAACACCATATATTTT; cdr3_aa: CASSLGTGSGNTIYF
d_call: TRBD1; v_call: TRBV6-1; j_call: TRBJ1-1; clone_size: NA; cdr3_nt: TGTGCCAGCAGTGAAAGGGGCGCGGACAGGGGGAACACTGAAGCTTTCTTT; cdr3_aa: CASSERGADRGNTEAFF
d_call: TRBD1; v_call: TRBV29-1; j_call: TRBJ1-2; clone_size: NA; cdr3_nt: TGCAGCGTTGGACAGGGGGCCGGTGGCTACACCTTC; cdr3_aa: CSVGQGAGGYTF
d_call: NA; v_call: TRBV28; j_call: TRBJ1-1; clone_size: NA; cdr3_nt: TGTGCCAGCAAACCTCCCTTCGAGGGGAACACTGAAGCTTTCTTT; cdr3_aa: CASKPPFEGNTEAFF
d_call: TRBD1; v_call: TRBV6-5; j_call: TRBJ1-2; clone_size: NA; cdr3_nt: TGTGCCAGCCCTTTGGCTAACAGGGGTGGCTACACCTTC; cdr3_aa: CASPLANRGGYTF
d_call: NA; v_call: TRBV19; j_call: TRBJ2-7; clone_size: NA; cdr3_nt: TGTGCCAGTAGTATCCTGGCCAGCTCCTACGAGCAGTACTTC; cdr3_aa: CASSILASSYEQYF